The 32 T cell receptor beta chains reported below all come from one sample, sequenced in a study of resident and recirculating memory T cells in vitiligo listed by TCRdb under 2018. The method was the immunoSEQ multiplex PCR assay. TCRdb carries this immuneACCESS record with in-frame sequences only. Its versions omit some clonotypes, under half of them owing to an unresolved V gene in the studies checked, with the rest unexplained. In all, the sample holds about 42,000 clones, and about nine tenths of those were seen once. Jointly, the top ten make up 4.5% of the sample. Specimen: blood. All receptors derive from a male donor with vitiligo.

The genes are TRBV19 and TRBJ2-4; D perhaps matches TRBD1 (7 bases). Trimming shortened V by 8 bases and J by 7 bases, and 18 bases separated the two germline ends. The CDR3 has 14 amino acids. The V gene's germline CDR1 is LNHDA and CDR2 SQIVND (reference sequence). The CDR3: CASSRRDRPNIQYF. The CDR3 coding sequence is TGTGCCAGTTCCCGGCGGGACAGACCGAACATTCAGTACTTC.

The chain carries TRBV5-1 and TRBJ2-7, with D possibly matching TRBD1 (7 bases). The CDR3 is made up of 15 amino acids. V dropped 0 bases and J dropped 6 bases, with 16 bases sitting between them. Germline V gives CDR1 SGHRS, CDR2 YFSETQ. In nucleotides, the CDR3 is TGCGCCAGCAGCTTGGAGGGGGCGGGGAAGGCCGAGCAGTACTTC. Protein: CASSLEGAGKAEQYF.

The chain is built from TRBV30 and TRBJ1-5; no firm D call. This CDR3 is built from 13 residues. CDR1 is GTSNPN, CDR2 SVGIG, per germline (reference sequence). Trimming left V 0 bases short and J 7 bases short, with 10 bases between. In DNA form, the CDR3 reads TGTGCCTGGAGTGTAGGAGCGAGCCAGCCCCAGCATTTT. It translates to CAWSVGASQPQHF.

In DNA form, the CDR3 reads TGTGCCAGCAGCTTATCCTACGAGACCCAGTACTTC. Residues: CASSLSYETQYF. The gene calls are TRBV11-2 and TRBJ2-5, with D unresolved. This CDR3 has 12 amino acids. Germline assignment: CDR1 SGHAT and CDR2 FQNNGV. The V end was cut by 2 bases, the J end by 5 bases, with 6 bases between. Full variable domain (outside the CDR3, taken from reference TRBV11-2 and TRBJ2-5): EAGVAQSPRYKIIEKRQSVAFWCNPISGHATLYWYQQILGQGPKLLIQFQNNGVVDDSQLPKDRFSAERLKGVDSTLKIQPAKLEDSAVYLCASSLSYETQYFGPGTRLLVL.

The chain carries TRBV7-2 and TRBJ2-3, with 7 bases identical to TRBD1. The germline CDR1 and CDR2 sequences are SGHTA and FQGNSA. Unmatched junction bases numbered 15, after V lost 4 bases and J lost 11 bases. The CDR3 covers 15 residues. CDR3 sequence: CASSSWGQLSGGQYF. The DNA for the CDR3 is TGTGCCAGCAGCTCCTGGGGACAGCTCTCAGGAGGGCAGTATTTT.

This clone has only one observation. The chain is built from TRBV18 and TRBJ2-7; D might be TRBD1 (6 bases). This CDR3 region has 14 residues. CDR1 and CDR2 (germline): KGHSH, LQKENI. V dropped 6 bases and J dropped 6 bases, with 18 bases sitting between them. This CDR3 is CASSTQTGFREQYF. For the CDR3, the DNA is TGTGCCAGCTCGACGCAAACAGGGTTTCGCGAGCAGTACTTC. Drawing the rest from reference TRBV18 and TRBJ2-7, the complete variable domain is NAGVMQNPRHLVRRRGQEARLRCSPMKGHSHVYWYRQLPEEGLKFMVYLQKENIIDESGMPKERFSAEFPKEGPSILRIQQVVRGDSAAYFCASSTQTGFREQYFGPGTRLTVT.

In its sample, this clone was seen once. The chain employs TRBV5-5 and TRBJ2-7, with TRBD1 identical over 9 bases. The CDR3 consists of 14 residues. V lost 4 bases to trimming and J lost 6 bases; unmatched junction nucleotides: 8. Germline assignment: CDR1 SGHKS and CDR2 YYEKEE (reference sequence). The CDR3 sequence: CASSLPGQGREQYF. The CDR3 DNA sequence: TGTGCCAGCAGCCTACCGGGACAGGGACGCGAGCAGTACTTC.

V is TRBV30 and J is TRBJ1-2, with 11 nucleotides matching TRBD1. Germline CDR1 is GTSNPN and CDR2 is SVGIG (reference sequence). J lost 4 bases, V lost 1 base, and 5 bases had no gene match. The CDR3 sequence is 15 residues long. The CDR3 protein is CAWSGGQGASYGYTF. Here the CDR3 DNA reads TGTGCCTGGAGTGGAGGACAGGGGGCCAGCTATGGCTACACCTTC.

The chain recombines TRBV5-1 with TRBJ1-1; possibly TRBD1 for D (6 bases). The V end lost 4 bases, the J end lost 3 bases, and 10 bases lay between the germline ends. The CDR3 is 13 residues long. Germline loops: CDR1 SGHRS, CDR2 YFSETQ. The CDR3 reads CASSQQGDTEAFF. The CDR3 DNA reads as TGCGCCAGCAGCCAACAGGGAGACACTGAAGCTTTCTTT.

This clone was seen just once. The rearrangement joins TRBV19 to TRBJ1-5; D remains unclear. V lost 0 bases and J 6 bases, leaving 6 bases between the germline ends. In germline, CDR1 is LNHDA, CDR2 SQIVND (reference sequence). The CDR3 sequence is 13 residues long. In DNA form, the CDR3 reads TGTGCCAGTAGTATAGACGAGATTCAGCCCCAGCATTTT. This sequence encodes CASSIDEIQPQHF.

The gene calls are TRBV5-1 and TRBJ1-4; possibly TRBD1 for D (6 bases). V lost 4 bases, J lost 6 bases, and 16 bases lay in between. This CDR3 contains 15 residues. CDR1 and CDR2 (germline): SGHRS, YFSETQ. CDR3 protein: CASSQGSGVDEKLFF. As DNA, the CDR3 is TGCGCCAGCAGCCAAGGATCAGGGGTCGATGAAAAACTGTTTTTT.

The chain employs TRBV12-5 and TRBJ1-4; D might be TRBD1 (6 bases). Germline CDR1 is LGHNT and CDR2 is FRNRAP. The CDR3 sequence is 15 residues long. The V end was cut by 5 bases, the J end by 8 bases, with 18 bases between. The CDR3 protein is CASGIQAGAFEKLFF. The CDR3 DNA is TGTGCTAGTGGTATCCAGGCGGGGGCTTTCGAAAAACTGTTTTTT.

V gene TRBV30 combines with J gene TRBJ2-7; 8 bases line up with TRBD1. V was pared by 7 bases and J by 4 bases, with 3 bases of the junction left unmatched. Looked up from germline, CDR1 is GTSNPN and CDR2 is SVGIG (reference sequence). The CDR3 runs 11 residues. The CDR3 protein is CASTGAYEQYF. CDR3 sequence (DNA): TGTGCCTCGACAGGGGCTTACGAGCAGTACTTC.

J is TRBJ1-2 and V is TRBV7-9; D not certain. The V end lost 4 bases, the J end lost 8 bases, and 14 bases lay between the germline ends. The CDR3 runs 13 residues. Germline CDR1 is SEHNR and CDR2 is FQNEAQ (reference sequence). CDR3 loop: CASSSSRGEGYTF. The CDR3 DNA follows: TGTGCCAGCAGCTCATCGCGGGGTGAGGGCTACACCTTC.

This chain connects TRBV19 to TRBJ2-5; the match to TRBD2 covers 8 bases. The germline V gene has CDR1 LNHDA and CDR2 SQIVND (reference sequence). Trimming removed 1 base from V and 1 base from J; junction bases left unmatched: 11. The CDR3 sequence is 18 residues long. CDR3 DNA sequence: TGTGCCAGTAGTATAGGTGGGACTAGTTTACCCGTCCAAGAGACCCAGTACTTC. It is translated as CASSIGGTSLPVQETQYF.

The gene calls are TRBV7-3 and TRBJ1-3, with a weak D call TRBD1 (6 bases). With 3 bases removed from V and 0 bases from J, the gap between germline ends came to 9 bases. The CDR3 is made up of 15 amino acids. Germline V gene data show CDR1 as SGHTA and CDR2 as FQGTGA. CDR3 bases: TGTGCCAGCAGCTTGCAGGGGAACTCTGGAAACACCATATATTTT. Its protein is CASSLQGNSGNTIYF.

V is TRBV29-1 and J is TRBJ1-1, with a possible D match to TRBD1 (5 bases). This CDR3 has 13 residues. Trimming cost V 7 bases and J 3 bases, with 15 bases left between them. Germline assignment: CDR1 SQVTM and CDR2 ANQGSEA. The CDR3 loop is CSASRGIDTEAFF. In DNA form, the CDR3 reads TGCAGCGCTTCACGGGGGATAGACACTGAAGCTTTCTTT. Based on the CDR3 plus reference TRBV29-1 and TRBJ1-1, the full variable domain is SAVISQKPSRDICQRGTSLTIQCQVDSQVTMMFWYRQQPGQSLTLIATANQGSEATYESGFVIDKFPISRPNLTFSTLTVSNMSPEDSSIYLCSASRGIDTEAFFGQGTRLTVV.

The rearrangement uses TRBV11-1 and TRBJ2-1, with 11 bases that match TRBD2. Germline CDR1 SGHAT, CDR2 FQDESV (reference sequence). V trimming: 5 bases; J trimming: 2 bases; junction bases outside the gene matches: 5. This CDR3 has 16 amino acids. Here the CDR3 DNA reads TGTGCCAGCAGCGCGACTAGCGGGGCCCCCTACAATGAGCAGTTCTTC. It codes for CASSATSGAPYNEQFF. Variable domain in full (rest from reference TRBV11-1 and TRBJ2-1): EAEVAQSPRYKITEKSQAVAFWCDPISGHATLYWYRQILGQGPELLVQFQDESVVDDSQLPKDRFSAERLKGVDSTLKIQPAELGDSAMYLCASSATSGAPYNEQFFGPGTRLTVL.

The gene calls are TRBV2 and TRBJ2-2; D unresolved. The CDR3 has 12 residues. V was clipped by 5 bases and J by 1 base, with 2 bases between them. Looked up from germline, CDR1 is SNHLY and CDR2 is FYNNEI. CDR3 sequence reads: CASSRNTGELFF. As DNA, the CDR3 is TGTGCCAGCAGTCGGAACACCGGGGAGCTGTTTTTT.

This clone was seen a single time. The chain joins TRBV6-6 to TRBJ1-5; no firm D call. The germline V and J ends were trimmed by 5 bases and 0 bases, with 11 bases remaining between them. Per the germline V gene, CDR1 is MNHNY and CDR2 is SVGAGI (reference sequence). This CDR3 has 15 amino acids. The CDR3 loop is CASSASTYSNQPQHF. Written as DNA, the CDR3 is TGTGCCAGCAGTGCGAGCACGTATAGCAATCAGCCCCAGCATTTT.

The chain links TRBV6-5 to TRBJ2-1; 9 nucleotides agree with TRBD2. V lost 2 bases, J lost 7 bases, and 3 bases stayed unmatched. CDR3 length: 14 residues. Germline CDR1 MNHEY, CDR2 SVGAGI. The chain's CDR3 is CASSYAGGVNEQFF. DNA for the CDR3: TGTGCCAGCAGTTACGCGGGGGGGGTAAATGAGCAGTTCTTC.

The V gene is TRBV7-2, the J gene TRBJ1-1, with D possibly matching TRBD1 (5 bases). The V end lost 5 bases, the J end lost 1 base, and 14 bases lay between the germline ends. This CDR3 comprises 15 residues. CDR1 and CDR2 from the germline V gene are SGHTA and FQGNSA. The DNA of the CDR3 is TGTGCCAGCAGCCCTCGACCCCAGGGGAACACTGAAGCTTTCTTT. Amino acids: CASSPRPQGNTEAFF. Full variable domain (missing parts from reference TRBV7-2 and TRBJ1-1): GAGVSQSPSNKVTEKGKDVELRCDPISGHTALYWYRQSLGQGLEFLIYFQGNSAPDKSGLPSDRFSAERTGGSVSTLTIQRTQQEDSAVYLCASSPRPQGNTEAFFGQGTRLTVV.

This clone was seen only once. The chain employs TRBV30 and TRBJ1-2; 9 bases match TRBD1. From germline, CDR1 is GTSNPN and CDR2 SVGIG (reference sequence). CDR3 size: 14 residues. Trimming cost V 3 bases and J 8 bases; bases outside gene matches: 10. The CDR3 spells CAWRVLGQGGGYTF. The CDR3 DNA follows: TGTGCCTGGAGGGTCCTGGGACAGGGAGGCGGCTACACCTTC. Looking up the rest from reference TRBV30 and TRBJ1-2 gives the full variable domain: SQTIHQWPATLVQPVGSPLSLECTVEGTSNPNLYWYRQAAGRGLQLLFYSVGIGQISSEVPQNLSASRPQDRQFILSSKKLLLSDSGFYLCAWRVLGQGGGYTFGSGTRLTVV.

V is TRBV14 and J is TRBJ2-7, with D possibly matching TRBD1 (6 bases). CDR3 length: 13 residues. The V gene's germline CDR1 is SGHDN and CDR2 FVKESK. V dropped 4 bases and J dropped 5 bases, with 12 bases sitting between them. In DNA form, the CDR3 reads TGTGCCAGCAGCCTTCAGGGGTACCACGAGCAGTACTTC. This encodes CASSLQGYHEQYF.

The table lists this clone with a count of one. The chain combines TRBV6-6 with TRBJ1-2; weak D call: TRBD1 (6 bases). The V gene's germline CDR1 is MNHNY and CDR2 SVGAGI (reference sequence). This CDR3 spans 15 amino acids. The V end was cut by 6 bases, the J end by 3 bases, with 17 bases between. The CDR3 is CASSVQGRVDYGYTF. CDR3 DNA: TGTGCCAGCAGCGTACAGGGTAGGGTGGACTATGGCTACACCTTC.

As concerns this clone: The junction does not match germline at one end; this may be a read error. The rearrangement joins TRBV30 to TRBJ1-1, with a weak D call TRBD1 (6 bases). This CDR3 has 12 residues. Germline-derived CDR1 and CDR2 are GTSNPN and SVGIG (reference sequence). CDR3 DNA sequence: TGTGCCTGGAGTGGGCAGGGGTACCCAGCTCTCTTT. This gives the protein CAWSGQGYPALF.

The CDR3 loop is CASSQTWTATGEQYF. In DNA, the CDR3 is TGTGCCAGCAGCCAAACCTGGACAGCTACGGGCGAGCAGTACTTC. The chain uses TRBV2 and TRBJ2-7, with D possibly TRBD1 on 6 matching bases. V was shortened by 6 bases and J by 6 bases, with 21 bases between the two germline ends. This CDR3 spans 15 amino acids. The germline CDR1 and CDR2 sequences are SNHLY and FYNNEI.

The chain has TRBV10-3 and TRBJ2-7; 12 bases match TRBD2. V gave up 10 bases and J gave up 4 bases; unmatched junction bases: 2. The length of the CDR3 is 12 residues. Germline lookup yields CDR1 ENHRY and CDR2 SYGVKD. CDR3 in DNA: TGTGCCACCGGGACTAGCGGGTACGAGCAGTACTTC. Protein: CATGTSGYEQYF.

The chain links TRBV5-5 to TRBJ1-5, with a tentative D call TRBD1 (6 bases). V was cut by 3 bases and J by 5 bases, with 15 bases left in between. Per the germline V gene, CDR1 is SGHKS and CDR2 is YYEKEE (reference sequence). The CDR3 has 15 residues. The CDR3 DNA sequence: TGTGCCAGCAGCTCCGTACCCGACAGGTATCAGCCCCAGCATTTT. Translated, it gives CASSSVPDRYQPQHF. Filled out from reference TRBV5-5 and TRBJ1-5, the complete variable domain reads DAGVTQSPTHLIKTRGQQVTLRCSPISGHKSVSWYQQVLGQGPQFIFQYYEKEERGRGNFPDRFSARQFPNYSSELNVNALLLGDSALYLCASSSVPDRYQPQHFGDGTRLSIL.

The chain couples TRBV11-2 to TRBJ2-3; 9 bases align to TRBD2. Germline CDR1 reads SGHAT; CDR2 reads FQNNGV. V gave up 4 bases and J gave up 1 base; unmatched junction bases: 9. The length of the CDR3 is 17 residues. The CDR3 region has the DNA TGTGCCAGCAGCTCACCCCCAGCGGGGGGCCGCACAGATACGCAGTATTTT. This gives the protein CASSSPPAGGRTDTQYF.

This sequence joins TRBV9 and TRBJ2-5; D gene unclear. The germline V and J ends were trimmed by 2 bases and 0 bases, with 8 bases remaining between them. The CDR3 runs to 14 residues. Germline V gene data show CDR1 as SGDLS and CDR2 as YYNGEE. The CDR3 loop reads CASSVSVYQETQYF. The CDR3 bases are TGTGCCAGCAGCGTTTCGGTATACCAAGAGACCCAGTACTTC.

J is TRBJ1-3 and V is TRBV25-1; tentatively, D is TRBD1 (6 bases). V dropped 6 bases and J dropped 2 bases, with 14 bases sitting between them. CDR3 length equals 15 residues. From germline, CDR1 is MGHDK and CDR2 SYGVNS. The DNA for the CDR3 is TGTGCCAGCAGCCAAGGACAGATCGCTGGAAACACCATATATTTT. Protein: CASSQGQIAGNTIYF.